Reported below is one T cell receptor beta chain. No antigen is known for it. Each ophthalmopathy patient scored at least 3 on the Clinical Activity Score and at least 4 on NOSPECS grade, with duration under 3 months. These data come from a study of T cells in Graves' hyperthyroidism and ophthalmopathy. Whole-study context: Peripheral blood was collected at initial diagnosis, before any treatment. Findings of the study overall: Most thyroid clonotypes that were expanded above 0.001 also turned up in blood.

The germline CDR1 and CDR2 sequences are SGHDN and FVKESK. V was shortened by 1 base and J by 6 bases, with 21 bases between the two germline ends. The CDR3 extends over 17 amino acids. TCR beta CDR3 regions were amplified from RNA transcripts. The TCR CDR3 was amplified in a first-round RT-PCR using the HTBI primer set. TCRdb redid the calling of the multiplex PCR reads with MiXCR, one entry per CDR3 protein. In the table there are around 600,000 distinct CDR3 sequences, around 13% of which are singletons. Sequenced input: blood. The TCR sequence derives from a woman in her forties or fifties with Graves' ophthalmopathy. This rearrangement joins TRBV14 to TRBJ1-1; perhaps TRBD1 as D (5 bases). CDR3 in amino acids: CASSQVKVRTLGPEAFF. CDR3 bases: TGTGCCAGCAGCCAAGTTAAGGTACGAACATTGGGACCTGAAGCTTTCTTT.